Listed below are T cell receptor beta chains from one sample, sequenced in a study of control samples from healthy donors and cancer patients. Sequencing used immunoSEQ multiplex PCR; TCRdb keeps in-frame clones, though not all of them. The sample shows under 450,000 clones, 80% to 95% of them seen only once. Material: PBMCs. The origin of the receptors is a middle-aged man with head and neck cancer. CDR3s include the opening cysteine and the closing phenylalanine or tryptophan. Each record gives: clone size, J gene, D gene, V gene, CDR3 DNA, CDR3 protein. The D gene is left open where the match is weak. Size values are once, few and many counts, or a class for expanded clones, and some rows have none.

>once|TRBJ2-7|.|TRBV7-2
TGTGCCAGCAGCTTAGAGGGGAGTGGACAAGGCCGCTACGAGCAGTACTTC
CASSLEGSGQGRYEQYF
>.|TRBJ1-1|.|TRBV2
TGTGCCAGCAGTGAATGGAAGACGGAGGGCACTGAAGCTTTCTTT
CASSEWKTEGTEAFF
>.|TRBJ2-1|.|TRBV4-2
TGTGCCAGCAGCCAGTATGCAGCTGGGTCCTACAATGAGCAGTTCTTC
CASSQYAAGSYNEQFF
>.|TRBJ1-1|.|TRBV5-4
TGTGCCAGCAGCTTTGCGAACACTGAAGCTTTCTTT
CASSFANTEAFF
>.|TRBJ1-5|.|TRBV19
TGTGCCAGTAGTAGCGGAGGGGCCTTCAATCAGCCCCAGCATTTT
CASSSGGAFNQPQHF
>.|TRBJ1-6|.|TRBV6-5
TGTGCCAGCAGCCCAGATTATAATTCACCCCTCCACTTT
CASSPDYNSPLHF
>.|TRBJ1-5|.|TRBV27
TGTGCCAGCAGTTTTCAGGGTATTGGCAATCAGCCCCAGCATTTT
CASSFQGIGNQPQHF
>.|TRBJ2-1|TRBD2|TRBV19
TGTGCCAGCTCCTTTAGCGGGAGTACTAGGTCCTACAATGAGCAGTTCTTC
CASSFSGSTRSYNEQFF
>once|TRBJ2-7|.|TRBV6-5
TGTGCCAGCAGTTACGCTTCCGGGACCCTTCGCGATGAGCAGTACTTC
CASSYASGTLRDEQYF
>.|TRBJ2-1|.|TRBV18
TGTGCCAGCTCACCCAGCGTGGTATACAATGAGCAGTTCTTC
CASSPSVVYNEQFF
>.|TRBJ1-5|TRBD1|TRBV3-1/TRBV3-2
TGTGCCAGCAGCCCCGGGACAGGGAGCAATCAGCCCCAGCATTTT
CASSPGTGSNQPQHF
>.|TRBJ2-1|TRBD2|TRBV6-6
TGTGCCAGCAGTGCAACGGGACTAGCGGGCCGCAATGAGCAGTTCTTC
CASSATGLAGRNEQFF